A single sample gave rise to the 16 T cell receptor beta chains below, sequenced in a study of cytomegalovirus exposure and HLA in healthy donors. Use of 60 Vbeta and 13 Jbeta primers characterized the PCR. The assay was immunoSEQ multiplex PCR, and TCRdb's table has in-frame clones only and misses some. The sample lists 45,000 to 55,000 clones; about 50% were seen once. The sequenced sample was PBMCs. The receptors here all came from a human donor in good health.

The genes are TRBV19 and TRBJ1-3; maybe TRBD1 (6 bases). Looked up from germline, CDR1 is LNHDA and CDR2 is SQIVND (reference sequence). The V gene lost 6 bases and the J gene lost 0 bases, with 12 bases spanning the gap. This CDR3 has 15 residues. The CDR3 here is CASRPGGHSGNTIYF. In DNA, the CDR3 is TGTGCCAGTAGACCGGGGGGCCACTCTGGAAACACCATATATTTT. The entire variable domain, with the rest obtained from reference TRBV19 and TRBJ1-3, is as follows: DGGITQSPKYLFRKEGQNVTLSCEQNLNHDAMYWYRQDPGQGLRLIYYSQIVNDFQKGDIAEGYSVSREKKESFPLTVTSAQKNPTAFYLCASRPGGHSGNTIYFGEGSWLTVV.

This clone has just a few counts. The CDR3, as DNA: TGTGCCAGCAGCTTAGGCTCGGGAGGGGGCCTTTGTGGCTACACCTTC. Translating gives CASSLGSGGGLCGYTF. The V and J genes are TRBV7-9 and TRBJ1-2; 7 nucleotides match TRBD1. V lost 1 base to trimming and J lost 7 bases; unmatched junction nucleotides: 12. CDR1 SEHNR and CDR2 FQNEAQ come from the germline V gene (reference sequence). The CDR3 is made up of 16 amino acids.

The CDR3 is CASILTSGAIMDEQFF. The CDR3 DNA follows: TGTGCCAGCATCCTGACTAGCGGGGCCATCATGGATGAGCAGTTCTTC. V gene TRBV2 combines with J gene TRBJ2-1, with TRBD2 matching over 11 bases. The CDR3 runs to 16 residues. Trimming removed 7 bases from V and 8 bases from J; junction bases left unmatched: 13. Germline assignment: CDR1 SNHLY and CDR2 FYNNEI.

This clone occurred a few times. The chain joins TRBV5-1 to TRBJ1-1, with D perhaps matching TRBD1 (5 bases). Germline loops: CDR1 SGHRS, CDR2 YFSETQ. Trimming took 0 bases from V and 4 from J, leaving 13 bases between them. The CDR3 sequence is 15 residues long. DNA for the CDR3: TGCGCCAGCAGCTTGGCTTCGGGCAGGGTCACTGAAGCTTTCTTT. Residues: CASSLASGRVTEAFF.

This clone turned up a few times. The CDR3 DNA sequence: TGTGCCAGCAGCCCCCCCCATGGAAACACCATATATTTT. This sequence encodes CASSPPHGNTIYF. The V call is TRBV11-3, the J call TRBJ1-3; D is unclear. The CDR3 covers 13 residues. The V gene's germline CDR1 is SGHNT and CDR2 YENEEA. The V end lost 5 bases, the J end lost 3 bases, and 8 bases lay between the germline ends.

The chain carries TRBV9 and TRBJ2-1; D unclear. Trimming cost V 5 bases and J 0 bases, with 15 bases left between them. This CDR3 is built from 16 residues. CDR1 SGDLS and CDR2 YYNGEE come from the germline V gene. The CDR3 region has the DNA TGTGCCAGCAGTGAAAGACCAGGCCGCTCCTACAATGAGCAGTTCTTC. This sequence encodes CASSERPGRSYNEQFF.

The CDR3 DNA reads TGCGCCAGCAGCCAAGAAGGGGGGGTTGGCTACACCTTC. Its protein is CASSQEGGVGYTF. V is TRBV4-1 and J is TRBJ1-2; maybe TRBD1 (6 bases). Germline V CDR1 and CDR2: MGHRA, YSYEKL. The germline V and J ends were trimmed by 0 bases and 7 bases, with 9 bases remaining between them. The CDR3 spans 13 residues.

The chain has TRBV6-4 and TRBJ1-1, with D possibly TRBD1 on 6 matching bases. V shed 6 bases and J shed 1 base, with 15 bases lying between them. Germline CDR1 MRHNA, CDR2 SNTAGT. The CDR3 runs to 15 residues. CDR3 residues: CASRQHQTGNTEAFF. Written as DNA, the CDR3 is TGTGCCAGCAGGCAACATCAGACAGGGAACACTGAAGCTTTCTTT.

The CDR3 is CATGQGVVDEAFF. CDR3 DNA sequence: TGTGCCACCGGACAGGGGGTCGTAGATGAAGCTTTCTTT. The chain joins TRBV10-3 to TRBJ1-1; 10 bases map to TRBD1. Germline trimming cut 10 bases from V and 7 bases from J; bases unmatched to any gene: 9. CDR3 length: 13 residues. The germline CDR1 and CDR2 sequences are ENHRY and SYGVKD.

The chain couples TRBV5-4 to TRBJ2-5, with D maybe TRBD2 (5 bases). This CDR3 is 14 amino acids long. With 1 base removed from V and 10 bases from J, the gap between germline ends came to 17 bases. The germline CDR1 and CDR2 sequences are SGHNT and YYREEE (reference sequence). This chain's CDR3 is CASSLYVSGEVQYF. CDR3 DNA sequence: TGTGCCAGCAGCTTGTATGTTTCCGGGGAAGTCCAGTACTTC.

The V gene is TRBV19, the J gene TRBJ1-1; possible D gene TRBD1, 6 bases. With 10 bases removed from V and 4 bases from J, the gap between germline ends came to 13 bases. CDR3 length equals 12 residues. The germline V gene has CDR1 LNHDA and CDR2 SQIVND (reference sequence). The CDR3 reads CATHVGGTEAFF. The CDR3 DNA is TGTGCCACCCATGTAGGGGGCACTGAAGCTTTCTTT. The whole variable domain, filled in from reference TRBV19 and TRBJ1-1, reads DGGITQSPKYLFRKEGQNVTLSCEQNLNHDAMYWYRQDPGQGLRLIYYSQIVNDFQKGDIAEGYSVSREKKESFPLTVTSAQKNPTAFYLCATHVGGTEAFFGQGTRLTVV.

This chain connects TRBV5-1 to TRBJ1-6; no clear D. This CDR3 is built from 15 residues. Germline values: CDR1 SGHRS, CDR2 YFSETQ. V was cut by 2 bases and J by 9 bases, with 15 bases left in between. CDR3 sequence: CASSLDGNRGSPLHF. CDR3 sequence (DNA): TGCGCCAGCAGCTTAGACGGTAATAGAGGTTCACCCCTCCACTTT.

The chain links TRBV18 to TRBJ2-7; 7 bases fit TRBD1. V dropped 1 base and J dropped 4; count of bases not matched to a gene: 7. Germline CDR1 is KGHSH and CDR2 is LQKENI. The CDR3 is 15 amino acids. The CDR3 nucleotides read TGTGCCAGCTCACCACGGACAGGCTCCCCGTACGAGCAGTACTTC. This sequence encodes CASSPRTGSPYEQYF.

The table lists this clone with a count of one. A junction boundary mismatches the germline segment, possibly from a read error. The rearrangement joins TRBV4-2 to TRBJ1-1, with 7 positions matching TRBD1. The CDR3 covers 16 residues. Germline V gene sequence: CDR1 LGHNA, CDR2 YNFKEQ. The CDR3 sequence: CASSQDRGRGNAEAFF. In nucleotides, the CDR3 is TGTGCCAGCAGCCAAGATCGAGGCAGGGGGAACGCTGAAGCTTTCTTT.

This clone has more than one count but fewer than ten. This chain joins TRBV9 and TRBJ1-4, with 11 bases fitting TRBD1. Germline assignment: CDR1 SGDLS and CDR2 YYNGEE. Germline trimming cut 3 bases from V and 7 bases from J; bases unmatched to any gene: 5. The CDR3 length is 15 residues. DNA of the CDR3: TGTGCCAGCAGCGCCTCCGGGACAGGGGGTGAAAAACTGTTTTTT. Amino acid sequence: CASSASGTGGEKLFF.

V gene TRBV7-3 combines with J gene TRBJ2-3; TRBD1 is a possible D gene (5 bases). The CDR3 runs to 14 residues. V shed 5 bases and J shed 2 bases, with 11 bases lying between them. Germline loops: CDR1 SGHTA, CDR2 FQGTGA. The CDR3 is CASSPGAYTDTQYF. Written as DNA, the CDR3 is TGTGCCAGCAGCCCTGGGGCCTACACAGATACGCAGTATTTT.